This T cell receptor (beta chain) was recovered during a study of T cell repertoires in aging, cancer and after chemotherapy. About the research overall: Glioblastoma patients receiving temozolomide-based therapy gave paired samples before and after chemotherapy.

A mixed TRB-A/B primer pool amplified rearranged TRB by multiplex touch-down PCR. Each CDR3 protein is one row after TCRdb ran MiXCR on the multiplex PCR reads. The repertoire has roughly 410 distinct CDR3 sequences, 25% to 30% of them found once; the top ten carry about half. Peripheral blood genomic DNA, not sorted cells or RNA, was the template. This CDR3 is 13 amino acids long. The V end was cut by 7 bases, the J end by 5 bases, with 12 bases between. The TCR originated in a human donor with a solid tumor. The chain couples TRBV12-3 or TRBV12-4 to TRBJ1-5, with a tentative D call TRBD1 (5 bases). The sample consisted of blood. CDR3 DNA sequence: TGTGCCAGCACCGCAGGGCACCATCAGCCCCAGCATTTT. Translating it yields CASTAGHHQPQHF.